The rows below give T cell receptor beta chains drawn from one sample of a study of blood T cell repertoires in COVID-19. The repertoire was sequenced with immunoSEQ multiplex PCR; TCRdb's copy has only in-frame clones and lacks some. The repertoire holds some 190,000 clones, with 88% as singletons. What was sequenced was peripheral blood. Source of these receptors: a man between 18 and 29 years old with active or convalescent COVID-19. CDR3s include the opening cysteine and the closing phenylalanine or tryptophan. The D gene is left open where the match is weak. Rows may omit the clone size; those that give it use once, few, many or a size class.

V	size	D	J	CDR3	DNA
TRBV5-4	.	.	TRBJ1-3	CASSYQAAGNTIYF	TGTGCCAGCAGCTACCAGGCCGCCGGAAACACCATATATTTT
TRBV9	.	.	TRBJ1-1	CASSGDMNTEAFF	TGTGCCAGCAGCGGTGACATGAACACTGAAGCTTTCTTT
TRBV6-1	.	TRBD1	TRBJ2-7	CASSEEGQGANEQYF	TGTGCCAGCAGTGAAGAGGGACAGGGGGCCAACGAGCAGTACTTC
TRBV11-2	few	TRBD1	TRBJ2-7	CASSLGGTGPAYEQYF	TGTGCCAGCAGCTTAGGAGGGACAGGACCCGCCTACGAGCAGTACTTC
TRBV28	.	.	TRBJ1-6	CASSLIQVDNSPLHF	TGTGCCAGCAGTTTGATTCAGGTCGATAATTCACCCCTCCACTTT
TRBV5-6	.	.	TRBJ1-3	CASSLSRAGNTIYF	TGTGCCAGCAGCTTGTCACGAGCTGGAAACACCATATATTTT
TRBV12-3/TRBV12-4	.	.	TRBJ1-1	CASSETGNTEAFF	TGTGCCAGCAGCGAGACAGGGAACACTGAAGCTTTCTTT
TRBV6-2/TRBV6-3	.	TRBD1	TRBJ2-2	CASSSPGQGYTGELFF	TGTGCCAGCAGTTCGCCGGGACAGGGATACACCGGGGAGCTGTTTTTT
TRBV29-1	.	.	TRBJ1-5	CSVRPRYSNQPQHF	TGCAGCGTTCGACCGCGGTATAGCAATCAGCCCCAGCATTTT
TRBV19	.	TRBD1	TRBJ1-1	CASSTRQGGTEAFF	TGTGCCAGTAGTACCAGACAGGGCGGCACTGAAGCTTTCTTT
TRBV5-6	.	.	TRBJ1-1	CASSLSQAANTEAFF	TGTGCCAGCAGCTTGTCACAGGCAGCGAACACTGAAGCTTTCTTT
TRBV20-1	few	.	TRBJ1-4	CSASPQNEKLFF	TGCAGTGCTAGTCCCCAAAATGAAAAACTGTTTTTT
TRBV4-1	few	TRBD2	TRBJ2-5	CASSLTSGSETQYF	TGCGCCAGCAGCCTCACTAGCGGGAGCGAGACCCAGTACTTC
TRBV14	.	.	TRBJ1-2	CASSLDTGSRYGYTF	TGTGCCAGCAGCCTCGATACCGGGAGCCGCTATGGCTACACCTTC
TRBV7-2	.	TRBD1	TRBJ1-5	CASSVAIGTGGGQPQHF	TGTGCCAGCAGCGTAGCAATAGGGACAGGGGGCGGTCAGCCCCAGCATTTT
TRBV6-2/TRBV6-3	.	.	TRBJ1-2	CASSYTRNYGYTF	TGTGCCAGCAGTTACACTCGTAACTATGGCTACACCTTC
TRBV30	.	TRBD2	TRBJ2-7	CAWSRLAGASTYEQYF	TGTGCCTGGAGTAGACTAGCGGGGGCCTCCACCTACGAGCAGTACTTC
TRBV7-3	.	.	TRBJ2-1	CASSLVLRDNEQFF	TGTGCCAGCAGCTTAGTTTTGAGGGACAATGAGCAGTTCTTC
TRBV5-4	.	.	TRBJ2-3	CASSLLGGATDTQYF	TGTGCCAGCAGCCTACTAGGAGGGGCCACAGATACGCAGTATTTT
TRBV2	.	.	TRBJ1-1	CASSDSMYRLNTEAFF	TGTGCCAGCAGTGATAGTATGTACCGTTTGAACACTGAAGCTTTCTTT
TRBV2	few	.	TRBJ1-3	CASTREGWDSGNTIYF	TGTGCCAGCACCCGGGAGGGCTGGGACTCTGGAAACACCATATATTTT
TRBV7-8	.	TRBD1	TRBJ1-4	CASSLANRGRELFF	TGTGCCAGCAGCTTAGCAAACAGGGGGCGGGAACTGTTTTTT
TRBV18	.	.	TRBJ1-5	CASSFQGTPRNQPQHF	TGTGCCAGCTCATTCCAGGGGACACCGAGGAATCAGCCCCAGCATTTT
TRBV21-1	few	.	TRBJ1-5	CASSWAKNQPQHF	TGTGCCAGCTCCTGGGCGAAAAATCAGCCCCAGCATTTT
TRBV7-8	once	.	TRBJ2-7	CASSSPGTSYEQYF	TGTGCCAGCAGCTCGCCCGGTACCTCCTACGAGCAGTACTTC
TRBV5-1	.	.	TRBJ1-3	CASSLAGVPVSGNTIYF	TGCGCCAGCAGCTTGGCCGGGGTACCGGTCTCTGGAAACACCATATATTTT
TRBV30	.	.	TRBJ1-2	CAWSAVGGEVYGYTF	TGTGCCTGGAGTGCCGTCGGGGGAGAGGTCTATGGCTACACCTTC
TRBV27	.	.	TRBJ2-7	CASSLYTGGAYEQYF	TGTGCCAGCAGTTTGTATACAGGGGGGGCCTACGAGCAGTACTTC
TRBV5-1	.	TRBD2	TRBJ2-1	CASSLEREGRFGQFF	TGCGCCAGCAGCCTCGAGCGGGAGGGCCGATTCGGGCAGTTCTTC
TRBV5-1	.	TRBD2	TRBJ2-1	CASQSGRTEQFF	TGCGCCAGCCAGAGCGGGAGGACTGAGCAGTTCTTC
TRBV10-3	few	.	TRBJ1-2	CAISEGRGTGYGYTF	TGTGCCATCAGTGAGGGCAGGGGAACTGGTTATGGCTACACCTTC
TRBV5-4	once	TRBD1	TRBJ1-6	CASSSSGQGVSPLHF	TGTGCCAGCAGCTCTTCGGGACAGGGTGTTTCACCCCTCCACTTT
TRBV5-1	.	.	TRBJ1-2	CASSDGVANYGYTF	TGCGCCAGCAGCGACGGGGTAGCTAACTATGGCTACACCTTC
TRBV5-6	once	.	TRBJ2-7	CASSLGRLYEQYF	TGTGCCAGCAGCTTGGGGAGGCTCTACGAGCAGTACTTC